This record covers a single T cell receptor beta chain. CDR3 size: 16 residues. After removal of 3 bases from V and 0 bases from J, the junction contained 5 bases not matched to a gene. The germline CDR1 and CDR2 sequences are SGHTA and FQGNSA. In the source study's methods: Amplification with reference gene primers provided the estimates of nucleated cell counts. Sequenced by immunoSEQ multiplex PCR; TCRdb stores in-frame clones only, minus some. The DNA gave D and trimming, while V, J and clone size come from that table. This repertoire shows approximately 280,000 clones, 65% to 85% found once; its top ten account for almost 1.5%. This record comes from a study of blood T cell repertoires in COVID-19. The overall study: From the United States, Italy and Spain came samples of acute and convalescent COVID-19. The cDNA or gDNA used as material had been derived from T cells, B-cell-depleted T cells, or PBMCs.

The sequenced sample was peripheral blood. The chain recombines TRBV7-2 with TRBJ2-7, with TRBD2 identical over 10 bases. The receptor's source is a human donor with COVID-19, enrolled during active disease. The donor label of this sample is uncertain. The CDR3 reads CASSLAAGGPSYEQYF. CDR3 nucleotide sequence: TGTGCCAGCAGCTTGGCAGCGGGAGGGCCCTCCTACGAGCAGTACTTC. Full variable domain (remainder filled in from reference TRBV7-2 and TRBJ2-7): GAGVSQSPSNKVTEKGKDVELRCDPISGHTALYWYRQSLGQGLEFLIYFQGNSAPDKSGLPSDRFSAERTGGSVSTLTIQRTQQEDSAVYLCASSLAAGGPSYEQYFGPGTRLTVT.